Sequencing of this T cell receptor beta chain was carried out in a study of T cell repertoires in cytomegalovirus infection. The wider study: Public TCR beta signatures were indicative of both CMV infection and a matching HLA type. Study-level points and caveats: Ex vivo, HLA-C-restricted CMV-specific TCR beta clonotypes prevailed over the rest of the response.

This CDR3 has 14 amino acids. CDR1 is MNHEY and CDR2 is SVGAGI in the germline V gene. Trimming pared 10 bases from V and 0 bases from J, leaving 16 bases between. TCRdb re-called the reads with MiXCR, one entry per CDR3 protein. Among 250,000 to 350,000 distinct CDR3 sequences listed, roughly a quarter were seen once. In the case of this clonotype: What it recognizes is unknown.

The V and J genes are TRBV6-5 and TRBJ2-7; D is possibly TRBD1 or TRBD2 (6 bases each). The receptor's source is a human donor in good health (CMV status not recorded). Some clones in this sample may be carry-over from other donors' samples. Sequencing was done on a sample of PBMCs. CDR3 sequence reads: CAISRGLSSYEQYF. CDR3 nucleotides: TGTGCCATAAGTCGGGGGCTTAGCTCCTACGAGCAGTACTTC.